The 3 T cell receptor beta chains presented below share a single source sample, sequenced in a study of circulating CD8 cells and anti-PD-1 response in melanoma. From live CD3+CD8+TCRalphabeta+ cells, four PD-1 and/or TIGIT subsets were sorted. Each library started from around 14 ng of total RNA using the QIAseq Immune Repertoire TCR panel. Each CDR3 protein is one row after TCRdb ran MiXCR on the reads. Of a few hundred distinct CDR3 sequences in the sample, around 7.3% were seen once. The sample was CD8+ T cells from PBMCs, taken at baseline or after one month of anti-PD-1 therapy (not recorded which). The receptors derive from a human donor with melanoma.

By frequency in the sample, this clonotype is large. CDR3 DNA sequence: TGTGCCAGCAGCTCGGAAACGGGCCTCTACAATGAGCAGTTCTTC. The encoded protein is CASSSETGLYNEQFF. V usage is TRBV7-3 and J usage is TRBJ2-1; D not resolved. CDR3 length: 15 amino acids. From germline, CDR1 is SGHTA and CDR2 FQGTGA. V dropped 4 bases and J dropped 3 bases, with 13 bases sitting between them.

Within the sample, this clonotype is large. The J gene is TRBJ2-1, the V gene TRBV19; 12 bases are a match to TRBD2. The CDR3 extends over 18 amino acids. CDR1 and CDR2 (germline): LNHDA, SQIVND (reference sequence). V shed 0 bases, J shed 5 bases, and the junction held 8 bases outside the gene matches. CDR3 sequence reads: CASSIDMTSGGPNNEQFF. In DNA, the CDR3 is TGTGCCAGTAGTATAGATATGACTAGCGGGGGCCCTAACAATGAGCAGTTCTTC.

By share of the sample, this clonotype is large. This chain uses TRBV3-1 with TRBJ2-1, with D perhaps matching TRBD2 (5 bases). Germline V gives CDR1 LGHDT, CDR2 YNNKEL (reference sequence). The CDR3 is 14 residues long. Trimming took off 3 bases at V and 6 bases at J, with 12 bases between the two ends. CDR3 sequence reads: CASSQTLGPNEQFF. The CDR3 DNA reads as TGTGCCAGCAGCCAGACACTAGGCCCCAATGAGCAGTTCTTC.